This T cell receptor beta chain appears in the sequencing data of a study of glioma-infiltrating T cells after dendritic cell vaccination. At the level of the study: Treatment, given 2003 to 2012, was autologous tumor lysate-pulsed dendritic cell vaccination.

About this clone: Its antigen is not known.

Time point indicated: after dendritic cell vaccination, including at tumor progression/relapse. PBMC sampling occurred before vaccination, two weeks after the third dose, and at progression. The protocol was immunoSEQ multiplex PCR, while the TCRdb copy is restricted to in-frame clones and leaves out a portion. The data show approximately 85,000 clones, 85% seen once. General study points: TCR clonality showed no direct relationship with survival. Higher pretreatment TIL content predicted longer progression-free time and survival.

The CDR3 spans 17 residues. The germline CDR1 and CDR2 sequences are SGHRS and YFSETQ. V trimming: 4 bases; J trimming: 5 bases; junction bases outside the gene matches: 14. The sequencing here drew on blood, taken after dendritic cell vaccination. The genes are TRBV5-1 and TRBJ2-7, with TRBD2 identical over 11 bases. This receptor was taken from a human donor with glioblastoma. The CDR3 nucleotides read TGCGCCAGCAGCCCATCCACACTAGCGGGAGTTTCAAACGAGCAGTACTTC. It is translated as CASSPSTLAGVSNEQYF.